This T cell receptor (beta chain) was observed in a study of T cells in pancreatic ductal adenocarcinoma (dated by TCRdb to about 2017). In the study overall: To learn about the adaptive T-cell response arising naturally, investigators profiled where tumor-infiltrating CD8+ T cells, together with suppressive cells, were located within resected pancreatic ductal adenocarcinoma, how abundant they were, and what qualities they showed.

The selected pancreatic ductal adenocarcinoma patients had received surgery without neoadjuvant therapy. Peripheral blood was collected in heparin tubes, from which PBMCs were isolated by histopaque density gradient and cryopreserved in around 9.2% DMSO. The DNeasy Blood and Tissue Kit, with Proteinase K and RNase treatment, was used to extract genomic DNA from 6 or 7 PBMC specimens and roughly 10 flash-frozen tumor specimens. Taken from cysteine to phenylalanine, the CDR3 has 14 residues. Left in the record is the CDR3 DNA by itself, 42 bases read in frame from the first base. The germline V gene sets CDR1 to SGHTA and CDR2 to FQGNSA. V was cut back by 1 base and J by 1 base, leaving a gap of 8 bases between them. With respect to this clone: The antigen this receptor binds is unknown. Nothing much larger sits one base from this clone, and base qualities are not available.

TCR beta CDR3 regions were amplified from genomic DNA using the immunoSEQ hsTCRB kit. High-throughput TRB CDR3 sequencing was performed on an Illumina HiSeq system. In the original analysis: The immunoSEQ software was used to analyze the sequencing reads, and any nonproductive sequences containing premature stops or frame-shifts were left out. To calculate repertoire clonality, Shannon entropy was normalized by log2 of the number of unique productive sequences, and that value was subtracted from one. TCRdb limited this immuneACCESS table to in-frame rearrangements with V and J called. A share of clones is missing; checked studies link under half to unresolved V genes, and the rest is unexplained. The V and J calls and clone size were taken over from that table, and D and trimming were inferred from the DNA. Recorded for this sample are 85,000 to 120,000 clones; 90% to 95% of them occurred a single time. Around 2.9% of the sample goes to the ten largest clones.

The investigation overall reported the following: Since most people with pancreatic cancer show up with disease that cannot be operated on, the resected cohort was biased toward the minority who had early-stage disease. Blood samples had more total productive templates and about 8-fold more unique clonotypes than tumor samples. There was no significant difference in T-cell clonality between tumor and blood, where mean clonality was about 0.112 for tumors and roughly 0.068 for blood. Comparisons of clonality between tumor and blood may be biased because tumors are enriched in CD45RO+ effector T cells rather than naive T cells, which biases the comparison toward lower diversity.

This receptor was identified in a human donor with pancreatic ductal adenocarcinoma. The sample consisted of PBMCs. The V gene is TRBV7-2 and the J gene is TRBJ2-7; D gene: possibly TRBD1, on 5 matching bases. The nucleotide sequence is TGTGCCAGCAGCTTAGGAAGGGGATCCTACGAGCAGTACTTC. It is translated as CASSLGRGSYEQYF.